The clone carrying this T cell receptor beta chain was detected a few times. As yet, its antigen is unknown. The record originates from a study of CD8+CD57+ T cells in acquired aplastic anemia. The overall study: When averaged, DNA from sorted CD4+ and CD8+ cells came to approximately 3.2 ug. Whole-study results and caveats: Patients and controls were found to share twenty-nine CD8+ CDR3 sequences.

TCR beta VDJ and CDR3 profiles were obtained from a genomic DNA template. Using its own MiXCR run on the reads, TCRdb lists one record per CDR3 protein. The sample lists under 350,000 distinct CDR3 sequences, 56% occurring once. The CDR3 is 13 residues long. Germline-derived CDR1 and CDR2 are DFQATT and SNEGSKA (reference sequence). V lost 3 bases and J lost 3; bases outside the gene matches: 4. CD8+CD57+ cell expansion had been shown by flow cytometry in patients chosen for sequencing. When blood sampling took place, the patients had received no therapy. Input material: sorted CD4+, CD8+, or CD8+CD57+ T cells (not recorded which) from PBMCs. This sequence originates from a human donor with aplastic anemia. The chain recombines TRBV20-1 with TRBJ2-7, with TRBD2 matching 8 bases. The CDR3 is CSASGRVVYEQYF. CDR3 DNA: TGCAGTGCTAGCGGGAGGGTAGTCTACGAGCAGTACTTC.